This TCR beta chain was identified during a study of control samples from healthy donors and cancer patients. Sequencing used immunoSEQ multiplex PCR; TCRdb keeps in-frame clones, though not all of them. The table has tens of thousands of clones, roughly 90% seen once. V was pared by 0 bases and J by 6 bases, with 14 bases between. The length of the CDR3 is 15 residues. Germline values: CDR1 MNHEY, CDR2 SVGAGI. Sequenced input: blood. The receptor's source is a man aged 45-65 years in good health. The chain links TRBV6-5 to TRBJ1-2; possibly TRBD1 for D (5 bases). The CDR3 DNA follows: TGTGCCAGCAGTTACTCGGTACGGGGGAACGATGGCTACACCTTC. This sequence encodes CASSYSVRGNDGYTF.